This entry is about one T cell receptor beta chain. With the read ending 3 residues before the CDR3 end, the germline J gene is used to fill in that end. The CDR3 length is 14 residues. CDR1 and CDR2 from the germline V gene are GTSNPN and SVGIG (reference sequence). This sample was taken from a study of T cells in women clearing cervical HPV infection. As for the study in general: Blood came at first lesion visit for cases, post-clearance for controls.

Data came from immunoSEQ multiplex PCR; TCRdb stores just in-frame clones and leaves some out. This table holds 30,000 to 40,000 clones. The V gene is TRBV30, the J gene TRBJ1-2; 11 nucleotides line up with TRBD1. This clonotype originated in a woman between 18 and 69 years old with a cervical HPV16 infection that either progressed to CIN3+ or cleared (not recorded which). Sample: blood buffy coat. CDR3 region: CAWDRDRGEGGYTF. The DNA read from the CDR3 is TGTGCCTGGGACCGGGACAGGGGGGAGGGAGGC.